The 26 T cell receptor beta chains below come from one sample, sequenced in a study of blood T cells in healthy people across ages. A second roughly 6 to 12 cycle PCR used barcoded and J-beta primers. TCRdb reprocessed the 5' RACE reads via MiXCR and lists one record per CDR3 protein. The data hold about 1.6 million distinct CDR3 sequences, with about 31% observed a single time. Sequencing was performed on blood. These receptor sequences come from a woman aged 25 to 39 in good health.

V gene TRBV27 combines with J gene TRBJ2-1; tentatively, D is TRBD1 or TRBD2 (5 bases each). V was trimmed by 4 bases and J by 2 bases, leaving 18 bases between them. CDR1 is MNHEY and CDR2 is SMNVEV in the germline V gene (reference sequence). This CDR3 is 17 amino acids long. This CDR3 is CASSSYPGTGAYNEQFF. CDR3 sequence (DNA): TGTGCCAGCAGTTCTTACCCCGGGACGGGCGCCTACAATGAGCAGTTCTTC.

This clonotype has more than one count but fewer than ten. The V gene is TRBV2, the J gene TRBJ1-2; no clear D. V lost 2 bases and J lost 5, with 18 bases in between. The CDR3 runs 16 residues. Germline lookup yields CDR1 SNHLY and CDR2 FYNNEI. This chain's CDR3 is CASSEFPPRKGYGYTF. The CDR3 bases are TGTGCCAGCAGTGAATTCCCCCCAAGGAAAGGATATGGCTACACCTTC.

The chain joins TRBV6-1 to TRBJ2-4; D possibly corresponds to TRBD1 (6 bases). Germline V CDR1 and CDR2: MNHNS, SASEGT. Trimming shortened V by 7 bases and J by 0 bases, and 25 bases separated the two germline ends. The CDR3 is made up of 19 amino acids. The CDR3, as DNA: TGTGCCAGCACCCACCGAGGCAGGGGACCAACTCCAGCCAAAAACATTCAGTACTTC. Protein product: CASTHRGRGPTPAKNIQYF.

This clonotype was detected a few times. The rearrangement uses TRBV5-1 and TRBJ2-1; D is perhaps TRBD2 (6 bases). CDR3 length equals 15 residues. V was pared by 0 bases and J by 4 bases, with 11 bases between. CDR1 is SGHRS and CDR2 is YFSETQ in the germline V gene. CDR3 loop: CASSLAVAGYNEQFF. The CDR3 DNA reads as TGCGCCAGCAGCTTGGCCGTGGCGGGGTACAATGAGCAGTTCTTC.

The sample holds many counts of this clonotype. The chain employs TRBV27 and TRBJ2-7; TRBD2 matches at 10 bases. Per germline, CDR1 MNHEY and CDR2 SMNVEV (reference sequence). CDR3 length equals 15 residues. The V segment lost 0 bases and the J segment 3 bases; nucleotides outside the gene matches: 2. CDR3 protein: CASSLSASGSYEQYF. As DNA, the CDR3 is TGTGCCAGCAGTTTATCAGCTAGCGGGAGCTACGAGCAGTACTTC.

This sequence joins TRBV4-1 and TRBJ2-1; D is possibly TRBD1 (6 bases). V lost 6 bases and J lost 5, with 17 bases in between. Germline values: CDR1 MGHRA, CDR2 YSYEKL. CDR3 length equals 15 residues. Here the CDR3 reads CASSRTGWNDNEQFF. In nucleotides, the CDR3 is TGCGCCAGCAGTAGAACAGGGTGGAATGACAATGAGCAGTTCTTC.

The V call is TRBV2, the J call TRBJ2-5, with D tentatively TRBD2 (6 bases). Deletions cut 8 bases from V and 11 bases from J, with 21 bases between. The CDR3 extends over 13 amino acids. Germline V gives CDR1 SNHLY, CDR2 FYNNEI. The CDR3 sequence is CASDGGDLRGQYF. In DNA, the CDR3 is TGTGCCAGCGATGGAGGGGACCTCCGAGGGCAGTACTTC.

This chain links TRBV6-2 or TRBV6-3 with TRBJ2-4, with D uncertain. The V gene lost 4 bases and the J gene lost 9 bases, with 7 bases spanning the gap. Germline values: CDR1 MNHEY, CDR2 SVGEGT. The CDR3 length is 11 residues. This CDR3 reads CASSSVGIQYF. The CDR3 nucleotides read TGTGCCAGCAGTTCGGTGGGCATTCAGTACTTC.

The V gene is TRBV7-9, the J gene TRBJ2-1; 7 bases agree with TRBD1. The CDR3 loop spans 14 amino acids. Germline lookup yields CDR1 SEHNR and CDR2 FQNEAQ (reference sequence). The junction had 11 bases not matched to a gene; V was cut back by 5 bases and J by 10 bases. The DNA for the CDR3 is TGTGCCAGCAGCCTCCGACAGGGCAAAGGAGAGCAGTTCTTC. Protein product: CASSLRQGKGEQFF.

The chain is built from TRBV6-1 and TRBJ1-4; D is perhaps TRBD1 (5 bases). Germline V gene sequence: CDR1 MNHNS, CDR2 SASEGT. Trimming took 2 bases from V and 10 from J, leaving 11 bases between them. The CDR3 totals 13 residues. The CDR3 DNA is TGTGCCAGCAGTGAATCGCGGGGGGGAAAACTGTTTTTT. Translation: CASSESRGGKLFF.

The chain couples TRBV27 to TRBJ2-2, with D unclear. The germline CDR1 and CDR2 sequences are MNHEY and SMNVEV (reference sequence). This CDR3 comprises 18 residues. Deletions cut 5 bases from V and 6 bases from J, with 25 bases between. CDR3 DNA sequence: TGTGCCAGCAGTACCCCGAATTCAATTTTAGGGTCCGCCGGGGAGCTGTTTTTT. Translated: CASSTPNSILGSAGELFF.

This clonotype was picked up one time. J is TRBJ1-5 and V is TRBV27, with unresolved D. Trimming took 6 bases from V and 1 from J, leaving 13 bases between them. The CDR3 spans 15 residues. Germline V gene lookup returns CDR1 MNHEY and CDR2 SMNVEV (reference sequence). The CDR3 here is CASRVELRSNQPQHF. CDR3 in DNA: TGTGCCAGCAGGGTTGAGTTGAGGAGCAATCAGCCCCAGCATTTT.

As for this clonotype: The junction and the germline gene differ at one end; a read error may be behind it. The chain recombines TRBV20-1 with TRBJ2-1, with 8 bases matching TRBD1. The CDR3 spans 14 residues. Looked up from germline, CDR1 is DFQATT and CDR2 is SNEGSKA (reference sequence). In nucleotides, the CDR3 is TGCAGTGCTAGAGGGGGACAGGCTTACAATGAGCGGTTCTTC. Translation gives CSARGGQAYNERFF.

The chain couples TRBV30 to TRBJ1-3, with D uncertain. Trimming shortened V by 2 bases and J by 2 bases, and 7 bases separated the two germline ends. CDR3 size: 13 residues. Germline assignment: CDR1 GTSNPN and CDR2 SVGIG (reference sequence). The CDR3 loop reads CAWSSGAGNTIYF. In DNA, the CDR3 is TGTGCCTGGAGTTCTGGTGCTGGAAACACCATATATTTT.

For this clonotype: Mismatch with germline at one junction end may stem from a read error. The chain combines TRBV7-8 with TRBJ2-1, with 10 bases matching TRBD2. CDR1 is SGHVS and CDR2 is FQNEAQ in the germline V gene. CDR3 length: 16 residues. As DNA, the CDR3 is TGTGCCAGCAGTTTAGGGCTAGCGGGGGTAGGGAATGAGCAGTTCTTC. It codes for CASSLGLAGVGNEQFF.

This chain uses TRBV10-1 with TRBJ2-7; D uncertain. The CDR3 is 14 residues long. CDR1 WNHNN and CDR2 SYGVQD come from the germline V gene (reference sequence). V was clipped by 4 bases and J by 5 bases, with 15 bases between them. CDR3 sequence (DNA): TGCGCCAGCAGTGCCAGTTCACGCGCGGACGAGCAGTACTTC. Translating gives CASSASSRADEQYF.

This rearrangement joins TRBV15 to TRBJ2-5; D is ambiguous. The V end lost 5 bases, the J end lost 6 bases, and 19 bases lay between the germline ends. This CDR3 is 15 amino acids long. The germline gives CDR1 LNHNV, CDR2 YYDKDF (reference sequence). As DNA, the CDR3 is TGTGCCACCAGCCCCCTATGGTCCGAGAGGAAGACCCAGTACTTC. It codes for CATSPLWSERKTQYF.

This clonotype was recorded a few times. The genes are TRBV29-1 and TRBJ2-3; D not certain. Trimming took 4 bases from V and 0 from J, leaving 11 bases between them. The CDR3 has 14 amino acids. Germline values: CDR1 SQVTM, CDR2 ANQGSEA. CDR3 sequence reads: CSVGWQTSTDTQYF. DNA of the CDR3: TGCAGCGTTGGGTGGCAGACTAGCACAGATACGCAGTATTTT.

The genes are TRBV12-3 or TRBV12-4 and TRBJ2-5; D is unresolved. The CDR3 is 15 residues long. Trimming removed 2 bases from V and 2 bases from J, with 12 bases in between. As DNA, the CDR3 is TGTGCCAGCAGTTTATTCGGGCAGCCACAAGAGACCCAGTACTTC. Protein product: CASSLFGQPQETQYF.

The chain has TRBV20-1 and TRBJ2-7, with D perhaps TRBD1 (6 bases). Germline V gene lookup returns CDR1 DFQATT and CDR2 SNEGSKA (reference sequence). With 1 base removed from V and 2 bases from J, the gap between germline ends came to 6 bases. The CDR3 loop spans 12 amino acids. CDR3 residues: CSARGDTYEQYF. The CDR3 DNA sequence: TGCAGTGCTAGAGGGGACACCTACGAGCAGTACTTC.

V is TRBV24-1 and J is TRBJ2-1, with 9 bases lining up with TRBD2. CDR1 and CDR2 (germline): KGHDR, SFDVKD. The trim removed 1 base at V and 7 bases at J, leaving 7 bases unmatched. This CDR3 region has 16 residues. CDR3 DNA: TGTGCCACCAGTGATTTCCAAGCGGGAGGTCAAAATGAGCAGTTCTTC. Translation gives CATSDFQAGGQNEQFF.

The V and J genes are TRBV20-1 and TRBJ1-2, with D possibly matching TRBD1 (6 bases). The CDR3 has 12 residues. V gave up 5 bases and J gave up 7 bases, with 14 bases separating them. In germline, CDR1 is DFQATT, CDR2 SNEGSKA (reference sequence). CDR3: CSAGAGAGGYTF. The DNA for the CDR3 is TGCAGTGCTGGAGCGGGGGCTGGTGGCTACACCTTC.

V and J are TRBV7-9 and TRBJ1-2; D may be TRBD1 (6 bases). This CDR3 region has 16 residues. Germline V gene sequence: CDR1 SEHNR, CDR2 FQNEAQ (reference sequence). Trimming cost V 5 bases and J 0 bases, with 16 bases left between them. The CDR3 nucleotides read TGTGCCAGCAGCCCAGGGCCAGGGGCTCCTAACTATGGCTACACCTTC. The encoded protein is CASSPGPGAPNYGYTF. The complete variable domain, with remaining parts taken from reference TRBV7-9 and TRBJ1-2, reads DTGVSQNPRHKITKRGQNVTFRCDPISEHNRLYWYRQTLGQGPEFLTYFQNEAQLEKSRLLSDRFSAERPKGSFSTLEIQRTEQGDSAMYLCASSPGPGAPNYGYTFGSGTRLTVV.

This clonotype was seen a handful of times. V usage is TRBV3-1 and J usage is TRBJ2-3; TRBD2 aligns across 7 bases. This CDR3 contains 18 residues. V shed 0 bases and J 1 base; nucleotides not matched to a gene: 10. CDR1 is LGHDT and CDR2 is YNNKEL in the germline V gene (reference sequence). The CDR3: CASSQDSVLAGGTDTQYF. CDR3 DNA: TGTGCCAGCAGCCAAGATTCAGTTCTCGCGGGGGGCACAGATACGCAGTATTTT.

The table lists this clonotype with a few counts. Germline is not matched at one junction end, which may reflect a read error. The V and J genes are TRBV5-4 and TRBJ2-7; D might be TRBD1 (5 bases). This CDR3 contains 14 residues. Germline V gene sequence: CDR1 SGHNT, CDR2 YYREEE (reference sequence). The DNA of the CDR3 is TGTACCAGCAGCTTGGGTGGCGCAGGGTTGGAGCAGTACTTC. Encoded protein: CTSSLGGAGLEQYF.

There are many counts of this clonotype. The rearrangement joins TRBV20-1 to TRBJ2-7; the D gene could be TRBD1 or TRBD2 (5 bases each). CDR1 DFQATT and CDR2 SNEGSKA come from the germline V gene (reference sequence). V was pared by 2 bases and J by 5 bases, with 7 bases between. The CDR3 is 11 amino acids. CDR3 protein: CSARLGDEQYF. For the CDR3, the DNA is TGCAGTGCTAGATTGGGGGACGAGCAGTACTTC.